A selection of T cell receptor beta chains follows, all from one sample in a study of OX40 agonist ivuxolimab in advanced cancers. The data were produced by immunoSEQ multiplex PCR, yet TCRdb's version contains in-frame clones alone and is incomplete. Here the sample spans under 70,000 clones, more than 85% being singletons. Sequenced here: CD4+ or CD8+ T cells sorted from blood, sampled in a trial of the OX40 agonist ivuxolimab. The receptors shown here come from an adult with an advanced solid tumor such as melanoma, head and neck, liver or kidney cancer. CDR3s include the opening cysteine and the closing phenylalanine or tryptophan. D genes are given only for firm matches. Clone size is given for some rows only: seen once, a few or many times, or a class if the clone is expanded.

CASSSTGYGYTF | TGTGCCAGCAGCTCGACAGGATATGGCTACACCTTC | TRBJ1-2 | TRBV27 | few | 12 | -
CASSEGRVGYTF | TGTGCCAGTTCGGAGGGCCGGGTTGGCTACACCTTC | TRBJ1-2 | TRBV19 | - | 12 | -
CASSGGATGHEAFF | TGTGCCAGCAGTGGAGGGGCAACTGGGCATGAAGCTTTCTTT | TRBJ1-1 | TRBV6-1 | - | 14 | -
CAWSGGGAQPQHF | TGTGCCTGGAGCGGGGGGGGCGCACAGCCCCAGCATTTT | TRBJ1-5 | TRBV30 | few | 13 | -
CASSDNPGQVGRGYTF | TGTGCCAGCTCCGACAACCCGGGACAGGTGGGACGGGGCTACACCTTC | TRBJ1-2 | TRBV18 | - | 16 | TRBD1
CASSLSSGGETQYF | TGTGCCAGCAGCTTATCATCGGGAGGGGAGACCCAGTACTTC | TRBJ2-5 | TRBV7-8 | once | 14 | TRBD2
CASSYGQGYYEQYF | TGTGCCAGCAGTTACGGACAGGGGTACTACGAGCAGTACTTC | TRBJ2-7 | TRBV6-5 | - | 14 | TRBD1
CASRPLDRRLLNTGELFF | TGCGCCAGCCGACCCTTGGACAGGAGGCTCCTGAACACCGGGGAGCTGTTTTTT | TRBJ2-2 | TRBV4-1 | - | 18 | TRBD1
CASSPRTANTGELFF | TGCGCCAGCAGCCCTCGGACAGCTAACACCGGGGAGCTGTTTTTT | TRBJ2-2 | TRBV5-1 | - | 15 | -
CASTLSGGNEQFF | TGCGCCAGCACTCTAAGCGGCGGGAATGAGCAGTTCTTC | TRBJ2-1 | TRBV5-1 | - | 13 | -
CASSNLEQEGTDTQYF | TGTGCCAGCAGCAACCTAGAACAAGAAGGCACAGATACGCAGTATTTT | TRBJ2-3 | TRBV21-1 | once | 16 | -
CASSLQGDYGYTF | TGTGCCAGCAGCTTACAGGGGGACTATGGCTACACCTTC | TRBJ1-2 | TRBV5-5 | - | 13 | TRBD1
CSVGDINTIYF | TGCAGCGTTGGGGACATAAACACCATATATTTT | TRBJ1-3 | TRBV29-1 | - | 11 | -
CASSLLPERTSAGGSPRYGYTF | TGCGCCAGCAGCTTGCTTCCGGAAAGGACGTCGGCAGGGGGATCCCCCCGCTATGGCTACACCTTC | TRBJ1-2 | TRBV5-1 | - | 22 | TRBD1
CASSGSRYGYTF | TGTGCCAGCAGCGGTTCTCGCTATGGCTACACCTTC | TRBJ1-2 | TRBV5-4 | - | 12 | -
CASSDSEYGYTF | TGCGCCAGCAGCGACAGCGAGTATGGCTACACCTTC | TRBJ1-2 | TRBV5-1 | - | 12 | -
CASSRGLGGNYGYTF | TGTGCCAGCAGCCGGGGCCTGGGCGGTAACTATGGCTACACCTTC | TRBJ1-2 | TRBV4-2 | medium-sized | 15 | -
CASSAGTGRPNTEAFF | TGTGCCAGCAGCGCCGGGACAGGGAGACCGAACACTGAAGCTTTCTTT | TRBJ1-1 | TRBV5-4 | - | 16 | TRBD1
CASFGGTQNTIYF | TGTGCCAGCTTCGGTGGAACCCAAAACACCATATATTTT | TRBJ1-3 | TRBV6-1 | - | 13 | -
CASSFGGRNTGELFF | TGTGCCAGCAGCTTCGGGGGACGGAACACCGGGGAGCTGTTTTTT | TRBJ2-2 | TRBV11-3 | - | 15 | -
CASSWTPGTGAYEQYF | TGTGCCAGCAGTTGGACCCCCGGGACAGGGGCCTACGAGCAGTACTTC | TRBJ2-7 | TRBV28 | once | 16 | TRBD1
CASADAGSGANVLTF | TGTGCCAGCGCCGACGCCGGCTCTGGGGCCAACGTCCTGACTTTC | TRBJ2-6 | TRBV2 | - | 15 | -
CASSLAGAEETQYF | TGCGCCAGCAGCTTGGCGGGAGCGGAAGAGACCCAGTACTTC | TRBJ2-5 | TRBV5-1 | - | 14 | -
CASGQNRDPERYSNTEAFF | TGTGCTAGTGGTCAAAACCGGGACCCAGAGCGGTATTCGAACACTGAAGCTTTCTTT | TRBJ1-1 | TRBV12-5 | - | 19 | -
CASTPQGGTGELFF | TGTGCCAGCACCCCACAAGGTGGGACCGGGGAGCTGTTTTTT | TRBJ2-2 | TRBV6-4 | - | 14 | -
CATFRYDYEQYF | TGTGCCACCTTCCGGTACGACTACGAGCAGTACTTC | TRBJ2-7 | TRBV6-1 | - | 12 | -
CASSAGRVYGYTF | TGTGCCAGCAGCGCCGGACGGGTCTATGGCTACACCTTC | TRBJ1-2 | TRBV7-2 | - | 13 | -
CASSLGASGRTDTQYF | TGTGCCAGCAGCTTAGGGGCTAGCGGACGCACAGATACGCAGTATTTT | TRBJ2-3 | TRBV7-3 | - | 16 | TRBD2
CASIRDRGLYEQYF | TGTGCCAGCATCCGGGACAGGGGGCTCTACGAGCAGTACTTC | TRBJ2-7 | TRBV21-1 | - | 14 | -
CASSFGQGTGELFF | TGTGCCAGCAGCTTCGGACAGGGAACCGGGGAGCTGTTTTTT | TRBJ2-2 | TRBV5-5 | - | 14 | TRBD1
CASSPGLVGYTF | TGTGCCAGCAGCCCAGGGTTGGTTGGCTACACCTTC | TRBJ1-2 | TRBV6-1 | few | 12 | -
CASSPPRGESGYNEQFF | TGCGCCAGCAGCCCGCCCAGGGGGGAGAGCGGCTACAATGAGCAGTTCTTC | TRBJ2-1 | TRBV4-1 | - | 17 | -
CASSLRGSHNGYTF | TGTGCCAGCAGCTTACGGGGCAGTCACAATGGCTACACCTTC | TRBJ1-2 | TRBV7-8 | - | 14 | -